This T cell receptor beta chain was identified during a study of cytomegalovirus exposure and HLA in healthy donors. Study outcomes and limitations: In a later analysis, HLA-associated TCR beta chains were more clonally expanded than equally common others. Earlier findings revealed that most TCR beta V segments proved productive either about 90% or about 30% of the time. Among TCR sequences, most were rare, though some public TCRs appeared in many donors.

Notes on this clone: The antigen is not known.

The PCR contained 60 Vbeta and 13 Jbeta primers. The data were produced by immunoSEQ multiplex PCR, yet TCRdb's version contains in-frame clones alone and is incomplete. The sample has 130,000 or so clones, just under 90% seen once. Material for sequencing was PBMCs. The sequence came from a woman aged 30 to 39 in good health and CMV-seronegative.

DNA of the CDR3: TGTGCCATCAGTGAAACGGGGTCAGGAGGCTACACCTTC. Amino acid sequence: CAISETGSGGYTF. The chain employs TRBV10-3 and TRBJ1-2, with D unclear. With 3 bases removed from V and 8 bases from J, the gap between germline ends came to 13 bases. The CDR3 has 13 residues. CDR1 is ENHRY, CDR2 SYGVKD, per germline.